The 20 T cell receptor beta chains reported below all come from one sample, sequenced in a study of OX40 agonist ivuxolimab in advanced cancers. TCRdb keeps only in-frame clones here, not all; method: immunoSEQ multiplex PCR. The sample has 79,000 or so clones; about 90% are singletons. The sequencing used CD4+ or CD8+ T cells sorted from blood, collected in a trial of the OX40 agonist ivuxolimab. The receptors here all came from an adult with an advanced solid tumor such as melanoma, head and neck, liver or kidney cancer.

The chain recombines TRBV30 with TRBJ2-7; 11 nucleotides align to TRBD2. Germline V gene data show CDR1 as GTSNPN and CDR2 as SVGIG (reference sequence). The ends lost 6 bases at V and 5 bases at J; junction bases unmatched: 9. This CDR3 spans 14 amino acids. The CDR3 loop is CACTRLAGNHEQYF. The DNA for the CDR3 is TGTGCCTGTACTAGACTAGCGGGAAATCACGAGCAGTACTTC.

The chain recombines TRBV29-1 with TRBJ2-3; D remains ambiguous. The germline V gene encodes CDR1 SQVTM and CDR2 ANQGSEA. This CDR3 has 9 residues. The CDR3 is CPPSDTQYF. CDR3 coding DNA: TGCCCCCCCTCAGATACGCAGTATTTT.

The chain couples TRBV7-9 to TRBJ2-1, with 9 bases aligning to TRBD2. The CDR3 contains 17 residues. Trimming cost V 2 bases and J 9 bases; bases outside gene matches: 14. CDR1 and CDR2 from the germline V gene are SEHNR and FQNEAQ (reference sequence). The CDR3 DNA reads TGTGCCAGCAGCTTACTGACTAGCGGCAAAGAGGCCAGTGAGCAGTTCTTC. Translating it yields CASSLLTSGKEASEQFF.

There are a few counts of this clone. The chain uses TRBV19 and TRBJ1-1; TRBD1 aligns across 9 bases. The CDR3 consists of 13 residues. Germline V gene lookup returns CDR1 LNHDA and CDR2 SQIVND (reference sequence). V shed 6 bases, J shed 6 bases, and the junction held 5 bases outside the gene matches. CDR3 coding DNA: TGTGCCAGTAGCCGGGACAGGGAGGCTGAAGCTTTCTTT. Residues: CASSRDREAEAFF.

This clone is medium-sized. CDR3 sequence: CASSTLYGYTF. The CDR3 DNA reads as TGTGCCAGCAGCACCTTATATGGCTACACCTTC. The rearrangement uses TRBV28 and TRBJ1-2; D ambiguous. The V gene lost 6 bases and the J gene lost 5 bases, with 7 bases spanning the gap. The CDR3 loop spans 11 amino acids. From germline, CDR1 is MDHEN and CDR2 SYDVKM.

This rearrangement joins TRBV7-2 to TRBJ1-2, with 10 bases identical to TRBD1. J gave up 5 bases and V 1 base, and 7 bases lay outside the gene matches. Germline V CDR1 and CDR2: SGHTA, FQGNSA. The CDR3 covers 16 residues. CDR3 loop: CASSLGGTGVRYGYTF. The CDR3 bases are TGTGCCAGCAGCTTAGGGGGGACAGGGGTACGGTATGGCTACACCTTC.

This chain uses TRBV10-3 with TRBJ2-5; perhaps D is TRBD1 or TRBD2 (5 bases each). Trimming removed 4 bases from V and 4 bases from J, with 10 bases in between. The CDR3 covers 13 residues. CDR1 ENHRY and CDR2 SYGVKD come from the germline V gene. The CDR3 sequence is CAISASTGETQYF. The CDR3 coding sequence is TGTGCCATCAGTGCTAGCACAGGAGAGACCCAGTACTTC.

In nucleotides, the CDR3 is TGTGCCAGCAGCCGGACAGCTAACACTGAAGCTTTCTTT. Protein sequence: CASSRTANTEAFF. This sequence joins TRBV7-9 and TRBJ1-1; D might be TRBD1 (6 bases). Germline V gene sequence: CDR1 SEHNR, CDR2 FQNEAQ (reference sequence). There are 13 residues in the CDR3. V was pared by 5 bases and J by 2 bases, with 9 bases between.

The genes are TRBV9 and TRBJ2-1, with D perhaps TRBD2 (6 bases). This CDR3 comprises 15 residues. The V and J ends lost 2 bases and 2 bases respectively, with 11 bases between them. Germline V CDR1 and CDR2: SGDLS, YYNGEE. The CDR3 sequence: CASSVAWEAYNEQFF. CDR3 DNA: TGTGCCAGCAGCGTGGCGTGGGAGGCCTACAATGAGCAGTTCTTC.

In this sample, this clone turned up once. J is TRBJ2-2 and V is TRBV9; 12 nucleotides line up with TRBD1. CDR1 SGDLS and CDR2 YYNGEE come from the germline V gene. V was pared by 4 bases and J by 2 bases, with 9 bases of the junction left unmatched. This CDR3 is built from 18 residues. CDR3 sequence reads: CASSWGQGAYLNTGELFF. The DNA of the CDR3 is TGTGCCAGCAGCTGGGGACAGGGGGCCTACCTTAACACCGGGGAGCTGTTTTTT.

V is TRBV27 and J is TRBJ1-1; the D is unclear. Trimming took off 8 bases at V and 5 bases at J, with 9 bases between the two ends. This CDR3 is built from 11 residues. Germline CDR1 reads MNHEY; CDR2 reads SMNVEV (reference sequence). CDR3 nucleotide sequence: TGTGCCAGCCAAAAAGGGACTGAAGCTTTCTTT. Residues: CASQKGTEAFF.

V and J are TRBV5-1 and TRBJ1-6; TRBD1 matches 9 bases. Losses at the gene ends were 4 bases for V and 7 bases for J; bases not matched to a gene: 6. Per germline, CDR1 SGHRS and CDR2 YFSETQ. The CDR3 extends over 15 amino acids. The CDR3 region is CASSKTGGLNSPLHF. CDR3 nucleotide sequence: TGCGCCAGCAGCAAAACAGGGGGCCTCAATTCACCCCTCCACTTT.

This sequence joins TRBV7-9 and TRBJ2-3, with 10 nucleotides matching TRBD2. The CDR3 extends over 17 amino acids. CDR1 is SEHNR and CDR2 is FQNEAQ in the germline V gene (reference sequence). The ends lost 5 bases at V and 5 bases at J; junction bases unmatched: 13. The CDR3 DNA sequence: TGTGCCAGCAGCCCTAAGAGGCTAGCGGGAGCCCGAGATACGCAGTATTTT. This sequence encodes CASSPKRLAGARDTQYF.

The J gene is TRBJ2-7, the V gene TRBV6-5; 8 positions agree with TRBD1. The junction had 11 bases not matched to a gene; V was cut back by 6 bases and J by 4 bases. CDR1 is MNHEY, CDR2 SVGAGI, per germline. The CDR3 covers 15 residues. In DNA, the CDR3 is TGTGCCAGCAGGCCACTTGGGACAGGAGTATACGAGCAGTACTTC. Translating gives CASRPLGTGVYEQYF.

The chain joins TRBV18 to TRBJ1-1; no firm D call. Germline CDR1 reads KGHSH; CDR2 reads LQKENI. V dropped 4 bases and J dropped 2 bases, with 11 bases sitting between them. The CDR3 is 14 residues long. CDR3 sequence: CASSRQGPNTEAFF. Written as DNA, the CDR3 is TGTGCCAGCTCACGTCAAGGCCCAAACACTGAAGCTTTCTTT.

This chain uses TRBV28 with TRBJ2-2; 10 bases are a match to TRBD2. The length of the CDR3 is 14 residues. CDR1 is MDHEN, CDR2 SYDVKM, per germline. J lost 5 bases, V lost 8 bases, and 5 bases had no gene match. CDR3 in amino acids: CASFASGRTGELFF. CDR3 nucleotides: TGTGCCAGCTTTGCTAGCGGGAGAACCGGGGAGCTGTTTTTT.

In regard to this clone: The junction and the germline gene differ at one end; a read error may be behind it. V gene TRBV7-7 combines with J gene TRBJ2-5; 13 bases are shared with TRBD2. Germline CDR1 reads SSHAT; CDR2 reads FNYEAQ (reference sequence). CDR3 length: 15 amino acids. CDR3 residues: CASSDFGLAGETQYF. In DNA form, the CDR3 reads TGTGCTAGCAGCGATTTCGGACTAGCGGGAGAAACCCAGTACTTC.

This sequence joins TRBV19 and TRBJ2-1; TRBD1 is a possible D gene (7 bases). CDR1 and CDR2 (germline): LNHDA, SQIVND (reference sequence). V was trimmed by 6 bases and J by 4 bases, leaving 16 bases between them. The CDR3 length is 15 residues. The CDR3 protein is CASRGIRGVYNEQFF. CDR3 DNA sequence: TGTGCCAGTAGGGGAATCAGGGGGGTTTACAATGAGCAGTTCTTC.

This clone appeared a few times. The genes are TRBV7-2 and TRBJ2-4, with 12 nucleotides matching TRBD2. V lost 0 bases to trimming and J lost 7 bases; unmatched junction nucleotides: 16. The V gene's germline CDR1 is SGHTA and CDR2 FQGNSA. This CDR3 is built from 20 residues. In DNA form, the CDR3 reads TGTGCCAGCAGCTTAGCGGCCCAGGGGGCTAGCGGGAGGGCCGGGAACATTCAGTACTTC. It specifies CASSLAAQGASGRAGNIQYF.

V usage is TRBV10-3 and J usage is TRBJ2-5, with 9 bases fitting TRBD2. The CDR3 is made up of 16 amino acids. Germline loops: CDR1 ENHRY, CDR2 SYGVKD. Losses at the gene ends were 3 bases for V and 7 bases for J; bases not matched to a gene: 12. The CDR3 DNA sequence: TGTGCCATCAGTGACCCCGGGGGTCCTAGCGGGATGACCCAGTACTTC. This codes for CAISDPGGPSGMTQYF.